These 25 T cell receptor beta chains came from one sample sequenced in a study of PD-1 blockade in classical Hodgkin lymphoma. The patients all showed relapse after autologous stem cell transplantation, while their brentuximab vedotin exposure varied. Measured with immunoSEQ multiplex PCR; TCRdb has only the in-frame clones, and not every one. The sample holds 17,000 or so clones, more than 60% seen once. Sequences were derived from peripheral blood mononuclear cells (PBMCs), sampled at baseline. All receptors derive from a human donor with classical Hodgkin lymphoma.

The sample holds a few counts of this clone. The rearrangement joins TRBV10-3 to TRBJ2-1, with D possibly being TRBD2 (5 bases). The CDR3 length is 13 residues. V dropped 8 bases and J dropped 7 bases, with 15 bases sitting between them. The germline V gene has CDR1 ENHRY and CDR2 SYGVKD. The CDR3 loop reads CAIRGLEGNEQFF. The CDR3 DNA reads as TGTGCCATCCGCGGACTCGAAGGAAATGAGCAGTTCTTC.

The chain couples TRBV7-9 to TRBJ1-2; D remains ambiguous. Germline CDR1 is SEHNR and CDR2 is FQNEAQ (reference sequence). V was pared by 5 bases and J by 0 bases, with 10 bases between. The CDR3 loop spans 14 amino acids. CDR3 residues: CASSPGRTNYGYTF. The CDR3 DNA reads as TGTGCCAGCAGCCCTGGACGGACTAACTATGGCTACACCTTC.

The sample holds one count of this clone. DNA for the CDR3: TGTGCCAGCAGTGAATACTGGGGACCGGAGCTTTACGAGCAGTACTTC. This codes for CASSEYWGPELYEQYF. V is TRBV2 and J is TRBJ2-7, with D possibly being TRBD1 or TRBD2 (5 bases each). The V and J ends lost 2 bases and 4 bases respectively, with 18 bases between them. CDR3 length equals 16 residues. Germline CDR1 reads SNHLY; CDR2 reads FYNNEI.

This clone was counted a few times. The chain uses TRBV19 and TRBJ2-2; TRBD1 matches at 7 bases. CDR3 length: 14 amino acids. Per the germline V gene, CDR1 is LNHDA and CDR2 is SQIVND (reference sequence). J was trimmed by 4 bases and V by 6 bases; bases with no gene match: 5. The CDR3 spells CASRPGTVTGELFF. CDR3 DNA sequence: TGTGCCAGTAGACCTGGGACAGTCACCGGGGAGCTGTTTTTT.

The gene calls are TRBV18 and TRBJ2-1; no definite D call. Germline assignment: CDR1 KGHSH and CDR2 LQKENI. The CDR3 runs 13 residues. Deletions cut 4 bases from V and 4 bases from J, with 8 bases between. CDR3 sequence: CASSLLEYNEQFF. For the CDR3, the DNA is TGTGCCAGCTCACTGCTAGAATACAATGAGCAGTTCTTC.

V usage is TRBV19 and J usage is TRBJ2-1; TRBD2 matches at 7 bases. V was clipped by 3 bases and J by 5 bases; unmatched bases: 7. The CDR3 contains 15 residues. The germline V gene has CDR1 LNHDA and CDR2 SQIVND (reference sequence). In DNA, the CDR3 is TGTGCCAGTAGTATGGGGCTAGCGGATAACAATGAGCAGTTCTTC. Amino acid sequence: CASSMGLADNNEQFF.

This rearrangement joins TRBV10-1 to TRBJ2-5; 8 bases line up with TRBD1. CDR3 size: 17 residues. CDR1 is WNHNN, CDR2 SYGVQD, per germline (reference sequence). The V segment lost 0 bases and the J segment 5 bases; nucleotides outside the gene matches: 11. In DNA form, the CDR3 reads TGCGCCAGCAGTGAGTCCGCCCGGCAGGGGGCTTGGGAGACCCAGTACTTC. It specifies CASSESARQGAWETQYF.

CDR3 protein: CASSVVAGEETQYF. In nucleotides, the CDR3 is TGTGCCAGCAGCGTAGTAGCGGGGGAAGAGACCCAGTACTTC. The chain couples TRBV9 to TRBJ2-5; 9 bases agree with TRBD2. In germline, CDR1 is SGDLS, CDR2 YYNGEE. J lost 3 bases, V lost 0 bases, and 0 bases had no gene match. This CDR3 has 14 residues.

This clone was observed once. This chain uses TRBV5-6 with TRBJ2-7, with TRBD2 matching over 10 bases. Unmatched junction bases numbered 7, after V lost 4 bases and J lost 3 bases. The CDR3 loop spans 15 amino acids. Germline V gene sequence: CDR1 SGHDT, CDR2 YYEEEE. CDR3 protein: CASSPLAGDFYEQYF. The CDR3 DNA sequence: TGTGCCAGCAGCCCCCTAGCGGGAGACTTCTACGAGCAGTACTTC.

V usage is TRBV7-7 and J usage is TRBJ2-5; 7 positions match TRBD2. The CDR3 is 15 amino acids. V was pared by 5 bases and J by 5 bases, with 11 bases of the junction left unmatched. Germline assignment: CDR1 SSHAT and CDR2 FNYEAQ (reference sequence). This CDR3 is CASSPSGGIVETQYF. DNA for the CDR3: TGTGCCAGCAGCCCCTCCGGGGGGATCGTCGAGACCCAGTACTTC.

This clone is medium-sized within its sample. This chain connects TRBV5-4 to TRBJ2-7, with 7 bases that match TRBD2. The germline CDR1 and CDR2 sequences are SGHNT and YYREEE (reference sequence). V was clipped by 1 base and J by 5 bases; unmatched bases: 6. The CDR3 covers 14 residues. CDR3 amino acids: CASSLWTGGDEQYF. The CDR3 nucleotides are TGTGCCAGCAGCTTGTGGACGGGAGGCGACGAGCAGTACTTC. The full variable domain, with the rest looked up from reference TRBV5-4 and TRBJ2-7, is ETGVTQSPTHLIKTRGQQVTLRCSSQSGHNTVSWYQQALGQGPQFIFQYYREEENGRGNFPPRFSGLQFPNYSSELNVNALELDDSALYLCASSLWTGGDEQYFGPGTRLTVT.

This clone was observed a handful of times. The chain couples TRBV7-9 to TRBJ2-1; D is undetermined. The CDR3 consists of 12 residues. Germline V lookup: CDR1 SEHNR, CDR2 FQNEAQ (reference sequence). Trimming cost V 5 bases and J 12 bases, with 14 bases left between them. The CDR3 DNA sequence: TGTGCCAGCAGCATAGTGGGTGGTCGGCAGTTCTTC. Its protein is CASSIVGGRQFF.

The rearrangement uses TRBV11-3 and TRBJ2-2; D is unclear. V was clipped by 8 bases and J by 7 bases, with 8 bases between them. CDR3 length: 11 amino acids. The V gene's germline CDR1 is SGHNT and CDR2 YENEEA. CDR3 in DNA: TGTGCCAGCGGCCAAGACGGGGAGCTGTTTTTT. This translates into CASGQDGELFF.

V gene TRBV6-6 combines with J gene TRBJ2-5; maybe TRBD1 (5 bases). Germline V lookup: CDR1 MNHNY, CDR2 SVGAGI (reference sequence). Trimming stripped 8 bases from V and 2 bases from J, with 12 bases between. The CDR3 spans 13 residues. CDR3 bases: TGTGCCAGCTGGGCAGGGTGGCAAGAGACCCAGTACTTC. This translates into CASWAGWQETQYF.

The chain is built from TRBV6-5 and TRBJ2-3; 11 bases match TRBD2. The germline gives CDR1 MNHEY, CDR2 SVGAGI. This CDR3 region has 16 residues. V was clipped by 0 bases and J by 2 bases; unmatched bases: 1. The DNA for the CDR3 is TGTGCCAGCAGTTACTCTAGCGGGGGGGACACAGATACGCAGTATTTT. This sequence encodes CASSYSSGGDTDTQYF.

V usage is TRBV7-9 and J usage is TRBJ2-2, with TRBD1 matching 7 bases. The CDR3 is 15 amino acids. J lost 6 bases, V lost 5 bases, and 9 bases had no gene match. Per the germline V gene, CDR1 is SEHNR and CDR2 is FQNEAQ (reference sequence). CDR3: CASSLWTGLAGELFF. The CDR3 nucleotides are TGTGCCAGCAGCCTCTGGACAGGTCTTGCCGGGGAGCTGTTTTTT. Looking up the rest from reference TRBV7-9 and TRBJ2-2 gives the full variable domain: DTGVSQNPRHKITKRGQNVTFRCDPISEHNRLYWYRQTLGQGPEFLTYFQNEAQLEKSRLLSDRFSAERPKGSFSTLEIQRTEQGDSAMYLCASSLWTGLAGELFFGEGSRLTVL.

In its sample, this clone was seen a few times. This rearrangement joins TRBV7-9 to TRBJ1-2; D remains unclear. The V gene's germline CDR1 is SEHNR and CDR2 FQNEAQ (reference sequence). This CDR3 is built from 13 residues. Trimming removed 5 bases from V and 5 bases from J, with 12 bases in between. The CDR3 bases are TGTGCCAGCAGCCACACAGAACTATATGGCTACACCTTC. Amino acid sequence: CASSHTELYGYTF.

V gene TRBV2 combines with J gene TRBJ1-2; the D gene is possibly TRBD1 (5 bases). The CDR3 contains 13 residues. The V gene lost 11 bases and the J gene lost 4 bases, with 17 bases spanning the gap. Germline V gene sequence: CDR1 SNHLY, CDR2 FYNNEI. Written as DNA, the CDR3 is TGTGCCGCTGGGAGGGGCGCGAGCTATGGCTACACCTTC. Its translation: CAAGRGASYGYTF.

This chain links TRBV29-1 with TRBJ1-2; 9 bases agree with TRBD1. V lost 5 bases and J lost 4; bases outside the gene matches: 5. This CDR3 contains 13 residues. Germline V lookup: CDR1 SQVTM, CDR2 ANQGSEA. The CDR3 protein is CSVTLQGAYGYTF. DNA of the CDR3: TGCAGCGTTACCCTACAGGGGGCCTATGGCTACACCTTC.

The rearrangement uses TRBV4-2 and TRBJ1-2, with a tentative D call TRBD1 (5 bases). Germline loops: CDR1 LGHNA, CDR2 YNFKEQ. The CDR3 is made up of 13 amino acids. Trimming stripped 2 bases from V and 2 bases from J, with 6 bases between. CDR3 DNA: TGTGCCAGCAGCCAAACAGGAAACTATGGCTACACCTTC. Translation: CASSQTGNYGYTF.

A single count supports this clone. In DNA, the CDR3 is TGTGCCAGCAGTTCCGACGGGGGGACCCAGTACTTC. This encodes CASSSDGGTQYF. The chain employs TRBV7-2 and TRBJ2-5; TRBD2 is a possible D gene (6 bases). There are 12 residues in the CDR3. In germline, CDR1 is SGHTA, CDR2 FQGNSA. V lost 6 bases and J 7 bases, leaving 12 bases between the germline ends.

This clone was observed a handful of times. The chain joins TRBV19 to TRBJ2-5; 9 bases are a match to TRBD1. Trimming at V came to 6 bases and at J to 7 bases, leaving 12 bases not matched to a gene. The CDR3 totals 15 residues. The germline V gene encodes CDR1 LNHDA and CDR2 SQIVND (reference sequence). The DNA of the CDR3 is TGTGCCAGTAGCCTGGGCTGGGACAGGGTAGGGACCCAGTACTTC. This gives the protein CASSLGWDRVGTQYF.

The sample holds a few counts of this clone. The rearrangement links TRBV6-5 to TRBJ1-6, with 7 positions matching TRBD1. The CDR3 consists of 14 residues. V lost 6 bases, J lost 8 bases, and 7 bases stayed unmatched. Germline loops: CDR1 MNHEY, CDR2 SVGAGI. CDR3 in amino acids: CASRRTGSYSPLHF. In DNA, the CDR3 is TGTGCCAGCAGACGGACAGGATCGTATTCACCCCTCCACTTT.

The table lists this clone with a few counts. The V and J genes are TRBV19 and TRBJ2-5; D uncertain. V lost 2 bases to trimming and J lost 4 bases, with 14 bases between them. Germline CDR1 reads LNHDA; CDR2 reads SQIVND (reference sequence). CDR3 length: 15 amino acids. CDR3 DNA: TGTGCCAGTAGTATAAAAAAAACGGGTGGAGAGACCCAGTACTTC. Translating it yields CASSIKKTGGETQYF. Together with reference TRBV19 and TRBJ2-5, the CDR3 gives the full variable domain: DGGITQSPKYLFRKEGQNVTLSCEQNLNHDAMYWYRQDPGQGLRLIYYSQIVNDFQKGDIAEGYSVSREKKESFPLTVTSAQKNPTAFYLCASSIKKTGGETQYFGPGTRLLVL.

The chain links TRBV7-9 to TRBJ1-1, with unresolved D. Germline V gives CDR1 SEHNR, CDR2 FQNEAQ (reference sequence). Trimming removed 8 bases from V and 1 base from J, with 8 bases in between. This CDR3 contains 12 residues. This CDR3 is CASLRENTEAFF. The CDR3 DNA is TGTGCCAGCCTCCGGGAGAACACTGAAGCTTTCTTT.